This entry concerns a single T cell receptor beta chain. Its antigen is unidentified. TCRdb's copy holds only in-frame clones and misses some; the assay was immunoSEQ multiplex PCR. Of some 1,100,000 clones listed, around 82% were seen once; the top ten hold more than 0.5%. This entry belongs to a study of shared clonotypes between healthy human individuals. Study at large: Ranging from 18 to 49 in age, donors were a couple of women and three men. CD8 memory received one plate per donor, CD8 naive two, CD4 memory three and CD4 naive three.

Overall study findings and caveats: Represented genetic and exposure-history diversity was restricted by having few donors. A generally larger estimated richness was seen in naive subsets than in memory subsets.

Sequenced: memory CD4+ T cells from PBMCs. Indicated subset: CD45RA-negative fraction. The sequence was collected from a man younger than 30 in good health. Some clones in this sample may be carry-over from other donors' samples.

The CDR3 DNA reads as TGTGCCAGCAGCATCCGGGACAGGGGGCATGAGCAGTACTTC. Amino acids: CASSIRDRGHEQYF. The chain is built from TRBV21-1 and TRBJ2-7; the table's D call, TRBD1, was not checked against the DNA. TRBV21-1 is termed a pseudogene. CDR3 length equals 14 residues.